This passage covers 22 T cell receptor beta chains from one sample sequenced in a study of blood T cell repertoires in COVID-19. The table came from immunoSEQ multiplex PCR; TCRdb's copy has only in-frame clones and leaves some out. Of around 70,000 clones in the sample, about 90% were seen once. The specimen sequenced was peripheral blood. The receptors here all came from a human donor in a cohort sampled during active COVID-19.

This rearrangement joins TRBV4-2 to TRBJ2-3; D may be TRBD2 (5 bases). CDR1 is LGHNA and CDR2 is YNFKEQ in the germline V gene. Trimming pared 6 bases from V and 0 bases from J, leaving 10 bases between. The CDR3 length is 14 residues. The CDR3 protein is CASRDGISTDTQYF. The CDR3 nucleotides read TGTGCCAGCAGGGACGGGATTAGCACAGATACGCAGTATTTT.

The chain has TRBV28 and TRBJ2-7; TRBD1 aligns across 8 bases. The germline V gene has CDR1 MDHEN and CDR2 SYDVKM. This CDR3 is 17 amino acids long. The junction had 11 bases not matched to a gene; V was cut back by 3 bases and J by 1 base. Here the CDR3 reads CASSFPLGQGASYEQYF. The CDR3 region has the DNA TGTGCCAGCAGTTTTCCCCTCGGGCAGGGGGCTTCCTACGAGCAGTACTTC.

This chain uses TRBV5-5 with TRBJ2-2; D perhaps matches TRBD1 (6 bases). The CDR3 length is 16 residues. Trimming took 1 base from V and 4 from J, leaving 14 bases between them. CDR1 is SGHKS and CDR2 is YYEKEE in the germline V gene (reference sequence). DNA for the CDR3: TGTGCCAGCAGCTTGAATGGGGGCTTGGTCACCGGGGAGCTGTTTTTT. It translates to CASSLNGGLVTGELFF.

This clone was counted once. V gene TRBV21-1 combines with J gene TRBJ1-2. TRBV21-1 is a listed pseudogene. The CDR3 totals 14 residues. CDR3 residues: CASTDSGGASGYTF. CDR3 sequence (DNA): TGTGCCAGCACCGATTCGGGAGGGGCGAGTGGCTACACCTTC.

The gene calls are TRBV19 and TRBJ2-1, with a possible D match to TRBD2 (6 bases). Trimming took off 5 bases at V and 7 bases at J, with 18 bases between the two ends. The CDR3 covers 15 residues. Germline-derived CDR1 and CDR2 are LNHDA and SQIVND (reference sequence). CDR3 sequence reads: CASSVGRLGSNEQFF. As DNA, the CDR3 is TGTGCCAGTAGTGTCGGGAGACTAGGGAGTAATGAGCAGTTCTTC.

J is TRBJ2-1 and V is TRBV19; 8 bases are shared with TRBD2. After removal of 6 bases from V and 4 bases from J, the junction contained 11 bases not matched to a gene. The CDR3 loop spans 16 amino acids. Germline lookup yields CDR1 LNHDA and CDR2 SQIVND (reference sequence). CDR3 loop: CASSFGGLEAYNEQFF. CDR3 DNA sequence: TGTGCCAGTAGCTTCGGGGGACTAGAGGCGTACAATGAGCAGTTCTTC.

V gene TRBV6-4 combines with J gene TRBJ2-1; 11 bases are a match to TRBD2. The CDR3 spans 15 residues. The V segment lost 5 bases and the J segment 4 bases; nucleotides outside the gene matches: 4. Germline values: CDR1 MRHNA, CDR2 SNTAGT. CDR3 protein: CASSLLAGAYNEQFF. The CDR3 DNA sequence: TGTGCCAGCAGTCTACTAGCGGGGGCTTACAATGAGCAGTTCTTC.

The CDR3 loop is CASSPKETQYF. The CDR3 DNA follows: TGTGCCAGCAGCCCCAAAGAGACCCAGTACTTC. This chain connects TRBV7-9 to TRBJ2-5; D gene ambiguous. CDR1 is SEHNR and CDR2 is FQNEAQ in the germline V gene (reference sequence). Between the trimmed V and J ends, which lost 5 bases and 3 bases, there was a span of 4 bases. The CDR3 has 11 amino acids.

The V call is TRBV7-9, the J call TRBJ2-7, with D unresolved. This CDR3 spans 14 amino acids. V lost 1 base, J lost 2 bases, and 9 bases lay in between. Germline V gene data show CDR1 as SEHNR and CDR2 as FQNEAQ (reference sequence). CDR3 bases: TGTGCCAGCAGCTTAGGTGGTCCTACCTACGAGCAGTACTTC. It specifies CASSLGGPTYEQYF.

This chain joins TRBV11-3 and TRBJ2-5; no clear D. Looked up from germline, CDR1 is SGHNT and CDR2 is YENEEA. V was pared by 1 base and J by 7 bases, with 7 bases between. This CDR3 comprises 12 residues. CDR3 residues: CASSLGRGTQYF. DNA for the CDR3: TGTGCCAGCAGCTTAGGTCGAGGGACCCAGTACTTC.

V and J are TRBV4-3 and TRBJ2-5; maybe TRBD2 (7 bases). V lost 3 bases to trimming and J lost 1 base, with 15 bases between them. The CDR3 spans 16 residues. Germline-derived CDR1 and CDR2 are LGHNA and YSLEER. DNA of the CDR3: TGCGCCAGCAGCCAGTTAAGGGCGGGGGCCCAAGAGACCCAGTACTTC. Amino acid sequence: CASSQLRAGAQETQYF.

The chain combines TRBV2 with TRBJ1-3, with D tentatively TRBD1 (5 bases). CDR1 and CDR2 from the germline V gene are SNHLY and FYNNEI. CDR3 length: 15 amino acids. Between the trimmed V and J ends, which lost 4 bases and 4 bases, there was a span of 14 bases. CDR3 coding DNA: TGTGCCAGCAGTGCATTGGGGACTGACGGAAACACCATATATTTT. Its translation is CASSALGTDGNTIYF.

The rearrangement uses TRBV28 and TRBJ2-1, with D uncertain. The CDR3 contains 12 residues. Germline V gene data show CDR1 as MDHEN and CDR2 as SYDVKM. The V end lost 5 bases, the J end lost 3 bases, and 5 bases lay between the germline ends. CDR3 nucleotide sequence: TGTGCCAGCAGTCTGTACTACAATGAGCAGTTCTTC. Its protein product is CASSLYYNEQFF.

This clone showed up just once. The gene calls are TRBV18 and TRBJ2-1; D is uncertain. Germline CDR1 and CDR2: KGHSH and LQKENI. V was trimmed by 6 bases and J by 5 bases, leaving 17 bases between them. The CDR3 runs 15 residues. In DNA form, the CDR3 reads TGTGCCAGCTCCGCCTCCGACTCCCGCCACAATGAGCAGTTCTTC. Amino acids: CASSASDSRHNEQFF.

The gene calls are TRBV7-2 and TRBJ2-3, with TRBD1 as a possible D gene (5 bases). The V and J ends lost 5 bases and 6 bases respectively, with 15 bases between them. The CDR3 is 14 amino acids. Per the germline V gene, CDR1 is SGHTA and CDR2 is FQGNSA. CDR3 sequence (DNA): TGTGCCAGCAGCGACAGATTGGGCTCGGATACGCAGTATTTT. Amino acid sequence: CASSDRLGSDTQYF.

The chain links TRBV28 to TRBJ1-4; TRBD1 matches at 9 bases. The CDR3 has 16 residues. CDR1 and CDR2 (germline): MDHEN, SYDVKM. V lost 2 bases to trimming and J lost 4 bases; unmatched junction nucleotides: 5. CDR3: CASSLAGTGHNEKLFF. The CDR3 coding sequence is TGTGCCAGCAGTTTAGCCGGGACAGGGCATAATGAAAAACTGTTTTTT.

This rearrangement joins TRBV5-1 to TRBJ1-1; D may be TRBD1 (6 bases). CDR1 is SGHRS, CDR2 YFSETQ, per germline. The V and J ends lost 3 bases and 8 bases respectively, with 20 bases between them. The CDR3 runs to 15 residues. The CDR3 sequence: CASSSYTGSYVEAFF. The DNA of the CDR3 is TGCGCCAGCAGCTCTTACACAGGGAGTTACGTCGAAGCTTTCTTT.

The gene calls are TRBV10-3 and TRBJ2-7; the D gene is possibly TRBD2 (6 bases). Germline V gene lookup returns CDR1 ENHRY and CDR2 SYGVKD. V lost 3 bases, J lost 2 bases, and 14 bases lay in between. The CDR3 totals 15 residues. CDR3 sequence reads: CAISDSAGGAYEQYF. CDR3 sequence (DNA): TGTGCCATCAGTGACTCCGCCGGGGGAGCCTACGAGCAGTACTTC.

CDR3 sequence: CASSLGGQGGNQPQHF. In DNA, the CDR3 is TGTGCCAGCAGTTTAGGGGGACAGGGAGGAAATCAGCCCCAGCATTTT. V usage is TRBV28 and J usage is TRBJ1-5, with TRBD1 matching 9 bases. Germline trimming cut 2 bases from V and 4 bases from J; bases unmatched to any gene: 6. Germline CDR1 MDHEN, CDR2 SYDVKM. The CDR3 spans 16 residues.

The genes are TRBV29-1 and TRBJ1-1, with D unclear. The CDR3 runs 12 residues. CDR1 SQVTM and CDR2 ANQGSEA come from the germline V gene. The V end was cut by 7 bases, the J end by 0 bases, with 9 bases between. CDR3 DNA sequence: TGCAGCGCCCATCAGTTGAACACTGAAGCTTTCTTT. Amino acid sequence: CSAHQLNTEAFF.

The chain carries TRBV15 and TRBJ1-2, with D possibly matching TRBD1 (6 bases). The CDR3 loop spans 16 amino acids. Deletions cut 0 bases from V and 4 bases from J, with 15 bases between. Per germline, CDR1 LNHNV and CDR2 YYDKDF (reference sequence). DNA for the CDR3: TGTGCCACCAGCAGAGATCAGGGGTCGGCTAGCTATGGCTACACCTTC. It yields the protein CATSRDQGSASYGYTF.

V is TRBV28 and J is TRBJ1-5; 7 nucleotides match TRBD1. This CDR3 is built from 14 residues. The V gene's germline CDR1 is MDHEN and CDR2 SYDVKM. Trimming took 4 bases from V and 4 from J; bases not matched to a gene: 4. CDR3 nucleotides: TGTGCCAGCAGTTACCGGACAGGAAATCAGCCCCAGCATTTT. Protein product: CASSYRTGNQPQHF. Filled out from reference TRBV28 and TRBJ1-5, the complete variable domain reads DVKVTQSSRYLVKRTGEKVFLECVQDMDHENMFWYRQDPGLGLRLIYFSYDVKMKEKGDIPEGYSVSREKKERFSLILESASTNQTSMYLCASSYRTGNQPQHFGDGTRLSIL.